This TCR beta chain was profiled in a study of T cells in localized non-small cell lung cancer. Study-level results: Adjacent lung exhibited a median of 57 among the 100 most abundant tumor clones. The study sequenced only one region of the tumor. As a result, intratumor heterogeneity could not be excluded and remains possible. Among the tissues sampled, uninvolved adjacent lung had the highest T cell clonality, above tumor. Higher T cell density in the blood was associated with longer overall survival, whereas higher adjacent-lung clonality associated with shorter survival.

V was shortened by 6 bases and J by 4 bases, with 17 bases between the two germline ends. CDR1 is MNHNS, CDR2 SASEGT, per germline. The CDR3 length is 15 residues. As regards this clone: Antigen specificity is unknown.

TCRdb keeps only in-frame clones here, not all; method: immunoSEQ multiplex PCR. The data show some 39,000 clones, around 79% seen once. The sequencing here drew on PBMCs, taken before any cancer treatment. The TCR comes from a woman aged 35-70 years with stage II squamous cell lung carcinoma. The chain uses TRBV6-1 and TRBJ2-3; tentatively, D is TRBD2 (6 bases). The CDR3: CASRDGFGGADTQYF. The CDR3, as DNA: TGTGCCAGCAGGGACGGATTCGGAGGGGCAGATACGCAGTATTTT.